These 26 T cell receptor beta chains share one sample of origin, sequenced in a study of cytomegalovirus exposure and HLA in healthy donors. The PCR employed 60 Vbeta primers together with 13 Jbeta primers. Sequenced by immunoSEQ multiplex PCR; TCRdb stores in-frame clones only, minus some. In the table there are some 160,000 clones, over 80% of which are singletons. The sample comprised PBMCs. The receptors derive from a male donor in good health and CMV-seropositive.

The rearrangement joins TRBV27 to TRBJ2-1, with D possibly matching TRBD1 (6 bases). Germline lookup yields CDR1 MNHEY and CDR2 SMNVEV (reference sequence). The CDR3 is 13 residues long. The germline V and J ends were trimmed by 1 base and 7 bases, with 8 bases remaining between them. The CDR3 spells CASSLYQGNEQFF. The CDR3, as DNA: TGTGCCAGCAGTTTATATCAGGGGAATGAGCAGTTCTTC.

The chain is built from TRBV4-2 and TRBJ1-1; 9 bases are shared with TRBD1. The CDR3 covers 15 residues. Germline trimming cut 0 bases from V and 4 bases from J; bases unmatched to any gene: 3. The V gene's germline CDR1 is LGHNA and CDR2 YNFKEQ. CDR3 in amino acids: CASSQEWTGATEAFF. DNA of the CDR3: TGTGCCAGCAGCCAAGAGTGGACAGGGGCCACTGAAGCTTTCTTT.

The rearrangement uses TRBV11-2 and TRBJ2-7, with 8 bases fitting TRBD2. V lost 1 base and J lost 3; bases outside the gene matches: 17. Germline V gene data show CDR1 as SGHAT and CDR2 as FQNNGV. The CDR3 length is 19 residues. DNA of the CDR3: TGTGCCAGCAGCTTAGGCGGTTATGGCGACGGGAGGGCCGGCTACGAGCAGTACTTC. Protein: CASSLGGYGDGRAGYEQYF.

This clone was counted once. V usage is TRBV9 and J usage is TRBJ2-2; 12 nucleotides agree with TRBD1. Germline V lookup: CDR1 SGDLS, CDR2 YYNGEE. This CDR3 region has 17 residues. V shed 2 bases, J shed 1 base, and the junction held 3 bases outside the gene matches. As DNA, the CDR3 is TGTGCCAGCAGCGTGGGGACAGGGGGCAGGAACACCGGGGAGCTGTTTTTT. Translating it yields CASSVGTGGRNTGELFF. The variable domain in full, completed from reference TRBV9 and TRBJ2-2, reads DSGVTQTPKHLITATGQRVTLRCSPRSGDLSVYWYQQSLDQGLQFLIQYYNGEERAKGNILERFSAQQFPDLHSELNLSSLELGDSALYFCASSVGTGGRNTGELFFGEGSRLTVL.

The table lists this clone with a count of one. This chain uses TRBV27 with TRBJ1-4, with 7 nucleotides matching TRBD1. The CDR3 totals 14 residues. V dropped 5 bases and J dropped 4; count of bases not matched to a gene: 4. From germline, CDR1 is MNHEY and CDR2 SMNVEV (reference sequence). CDR3 amino acids: CASSQGQYNEKLFF. In DNA form, the CDR3 reads TGTGCCAGCAGTCAGGGACAGTATAATGAAAAACTGTTTTTT. Based on the CDR3 plus reference TRBV27 and TRBJ1-4, the full variable domain is EAQVTQNPRYLITVTGKKLTVTCSQNMNHEYMSWYRQDPGLGLRQIYYSMNVEVTDKGDVPEGYKVSRKEKRNFPLILESPSPNQTSLYFCASSQGQYNEKLFFGSGTQLSVL.

This clone was seen a single time. The chain joins TRBV11-2 to TRBJ1-2; TRBD1 aligns across 7 bases. Trimming cost V 9 bases and J 4 bases; bases outside gene matches: 11. Germline CDR1 reads SGHAT; CDR2 reads FQNNGV. The CDR3 sequence is 14 residues long. The CDR3, as DNA: TGTGCCAGGCCCGCGCACAGGGGAATCTATGGCTACACCTTC. This sequence encodes CARPAHRGIYGYTF.

The rearrangement uses TRBV29-1 and TRBJ2-2, with D possibly being TRBD1 (6 bases). The germline gives CDR1 SQVTM, CDR2 ANQGSEA. The V gene lost 6 bases and the J gene lost 8 bases, with 19 bases spanning the gap. The CDR3 consists of 14 residues. CDR3: CSVDTDSNLGELFF. CDR3 nucleotides: TGCAGCGTGGATACGGACAGTAATCTTGGGGAGCTGTTTTTT.

This chain links TRBV7-8 with TRBJ1-2; D is possibly TRBD1 (6 bases). This CDR3 is built from 14 residues. Germline-derived CDR1 and CDR2 are SGHVS and FQNEAQ. Trimming removed 5 bases at V and 4 bases at J, with 14 bases between. CDR3 sequence: CASSPGGGFYGYTF. In nucleotides, the CDR3 is TGTGCCAGCAGCCCCGGGGGGGGCTTCTATGGCTACACCTTC.

The rearrangement joins TRBV30 to TRBJ2-7; 11 nucleotides align to TRBD2. The CDR3 loop spans 17 amino acids. After removal of 3 bases from V and 3 bases from J, the junction contained 13 bases not matched to a gene. The V gene's germline CDR1 is GTSNPN and CDR2 SVGIG (reference sequence). The CDR3: CAWSVSGRARINYEQYF. The CDR3 DNA is TGTGCCTGGAGCGTTAGCGGGAGGGCCAGGATCAACTACGAGCAGTACTTC.

The gene calls are TRBV29-1 and TRBJ1-5; no clear D gene. Germline V gives CDR1 SQVTM, CDR2 ANQGSEA. The CDR3 has 12 amino acids. V was clipped by 6 bases and J by 4 bases, with 10 bases between them. The CDR3 spells CSVDDGNQPQHF. The CDR3 DNA reads TGCAGCGTCGACGACGGGAATCAGCCCCAGCATTTT.

This clone was counted a single time. V gene TRBV27 combines with J gene TRBJ1-6, with a possible D match to TRBD1 (5 bases). The CDR3 has 16 amino acids. Trimming cost V 3 bases and J 5 bases, with 14 bases left between them. CDR1 and CDR2 (germline): MNHEY, SMNVEV (reference sequence). The CDR3 reads CASSFPGGLDNSPLHF. CDR3 sequence (DNA): TGTGCCAGCAGTTTCCCCGGGGGTCTGGATAATTCACCCCTCCACTTT.

V usage is TRBV5-4 and J usage is TRBJ2-7; the D gene is possibly TRBD2 (6 bases). Germline loops: CDR1 SGHNT, CDR2 YYREEE (reference sequence). Trimming left V 4 bases short and J 3 bases short, with 11 bases between. The CDR3 contains 13 residues. CDR3 protein: CASSNSGVYEQYF. In DNA form, the CDR3 reads TGTGCCAGCAGCAATAGCGGAGTCTACGAGCAGTACTTC. Full variable domain (rest looked up from reference TRBV5-4 and TRBJ2-7): ETGVTQSPTHLIKTRGQQVTLRCSSQSGHNTVSWYQQALGQGPQFIFQYYREEENGRGNFPPRFSGLQFPNYSSELNVNALELDDSALYLCASSNSGVYEQYFGPGTRLTVT.

This rearrangement joins TRBV5-1 to TRBJ1-1; TRBD1 might be the D (6 bases). This CDR3 spans 14 amino acids. Trimming took 6 bases from V and 3 from J, leaving 15 bases between them. CDR1 and CDR2 (germline): SGHRS, YFSETQ. The DNA for the CDR3 is TGCGCCAGCAACGGACAGCCTGCTGACACTGAAGCTTTCTTT. Encoded protein: CASNGQPADTEAFF.

The rearrangement links TRBV5-1 to TRBJ2-7; 10 bases agree with TRBD1. V was clipped by 2 bases and J by 2 bases; unmatched bases: 1. CDR1 SGHRS and CDR2 YFSETQ come from the germline V gene. The CDR3 consists of 14 residues. The CDR3 bases are TGCGCCAGCAGCTTTGGGACAGGGGCCTACGAGCAGTACTTC. This encodes CASSFGTGAYEQYF.

This sequence joins TRBV6-1 and TRBJ1-5; 7 nucleotides align to TRBD1. The CDR3 is made up of 15 amino acids. V trimming: 4 bases; J trimming: 5 bases; junction bases outside the gene matches: 8. Per germline, CDR1 MNHNS and CDR2 SASEGT. The CDR3 DNA is TGTGCCAGCAGTGGACCGACAGGGCCCCATCAGCCCCAGCATTTT. Amino acid sequence: CASSGPTGPHQPQHF.

The chain is built from TRBV19 and TRBJ1-1; 9 bases align to TRBD1. This CDR3 is 14 amino acids long. Trimming took 5 bases from V and 4 from J; bases not matched to a gene: 5. Looked up from germline, CDR1 is LNHDA and CDR2 is SQIVND (reference sequence). CDR3 loop: CASSLRQGGTEAFF. The CDR3 nucleotides are TGTGCCAGTAGTCTACGACAGGGGGGCACTGAAGCTTTCTTT. The full variable domain, completed using reference TRBV19 and TRBJ1-1, is DGGITQSPKYLFRKEGQNVTLSCEQNLNHDAMYWYRQDPGQGLRLIYYSQIVNDFQKGDIAEGYSVSREKKESFPLTVTSAQKNPTAFYLCASSLRQGGTEAFFGQGTRLTVV.

The chain uses TRBV27 and TRBJ1-5; D is possibly TRBD1 (6 bases). The CDR3 runs to 13 residues. Between the trimmed V and J ends, which lost 8 bases and 6 bases, there was a span of 14 bases. CDR1 MNHEY and CDR2 SMNVEV come from the germline V gene (reference sequence). The CDR3 nucleotides are TGTGCCAGCTCTGGGACATTAGGTCAGCCCCAGCATTTT. Translating gives CASSGTLGQPQHF.

A word on this clone: The junction differs from germline at one of its ends, possibly a read error. The chain has TRBV29-1 and TRBJ1-1, with a weak D call TRBD1 (6 bases). This CDR3 has 16 residues. CDR1 SQVTM and CDR2 ANQGSEA come from the germline V gene. In DNA, the CDR3 is TGCAGCGTGGAAGGACAGCGTTCCTCCGTGAACACTGAAGCTTTCTTT. Its protein product is CSVEGQRSSVNTEAFF.

The rearrangement links TRBV4-1 to TRBJ1-2; D is unclear. V was cut by 1 base and J by 4 bases, with 7 bases left in between. Germline CDR1 MGHRA, CDR2 YSYEKL. The CDR3 is made up of 13 amino acids. CDR3 protein: CASSQAGLYGYTF. For the CDR3, the DNA is TGCGCCAGCAGCCAAGCCGGACTCTATGGCTACACCTTC.

The CDR3 sequence: CASSQFTGAGYGYTF. In DNA form, the CDR3 reads TGCGCCAGCAGCCAATTTACAGGGGCAGGTTATGGCTACACCTTC. The chain joins TRBV4-3 to TRBJ1-2; 7 nucleotides match TRBD1. The CDR3 extends over 15 amino acids. The germline gives CDR1 LGHNA, CDR2 YSLEER. V dropped 2 bases and J dropped 5; count of bases not matched to a gene: 8.

This rearrangement joins TRBV6-6 to TRBJ2-3, with a possible D match to TRBD2 (6 bases). V lost 4 bases, J lost 3 bases, and 14 bases lay in between. The CDR3 sequence is 15 residues long. Germline values: CDR1 MNHNY, CDR2 SVGAGI (reference sequence). Written as DNA, the CDR3 is TGTGCCAGCAGTTCGCCGGGACTCCCGACAGATACGCAGTATTTT. Translated, it gives CASSSPGLPTDTQYF.

This chain uses TRBV19 with TRBJ1-5; a possible D gene is TRBD1 (6 bases). V lost 1 base and J lost 11, with 9 bases in between. The CDR3 is 12 amino acids. Per germline, CDR1 LNHDA and CDR2 SQIVND (reference sequence). In DNA form, the CDR3 reads TGTGCCAGTAGTATAGGGGGGCAGGCCCAGCATTTT. Translated: CASSIGGQAQHF.

The chain is built from TRBV28 and TRBJ2-3; 10 bases fit TRBD1. Germline-derived CDR1 and CDR2 are MDHEN and SYDVKM. With 1 base clipped from V and 5 bases from J, the junction kept 3 bases outside the gene matches. This CDR3 spans 15 amino acids. This CDR3 reads CASSLFDRGLDTQYF. The CDR3 bases are TGTGCCAGCAGTTTATTTGACAGGGGGCTAGATACGCAGTATTTT.

V gene TRBV5-1 combines with J gene TRBJ2-7; TRBD2 matches at 7 bases. Germline trimming cut 0 bases from V and 4 bases from J; bases unmatched to any gene: 7. The germline V gene encodes CDR1 SGHRS and CDR2 YFSETQ. The CDR3 spans 15 residues. CDR3 protein: CASSLAGGGLYEQYF. The CDR3 DNA is TGCGCCAGCAGCTTGGCCGGCGGGGGTTTGTACGAGCAGTACTTC.

This clone turned up a few times. The chain joins TRBV7-2 to TRBJ1-1; 7 nucleotides align to TRBD1. The CDR3 runs to 13 residues. Germline CDR1 and CDR2: SGHTA and FQGNSA. J gave up 12 bases and V 5 bases, and 12 bases lay outside the gene matches. CDR3 region: CASSPRGLVRPFF. The CDR3 nucleotides read TGTGCCAGCAGCCCAAGGGGGCTGGTCAGGCCTTTCTTT. The full variable domain, with the rest looked up from reference TRBV7-2 and TRBJ1-1, is GAGVSQSPSNKVTEKGKDVELRCDPISGHTALYWYRQSLGQGLEFLIYFQGNSAPDKSGLPSDRFSAERTGGSVSTLTIQRTQQEDSAVYLCASSPRGLVRPFFGQGTRLTVV.

The V gene is TRBV7-8, the J gene TRBJ2-3; 7 bases map to TRBD2. This CDR3 contains 17 residues. Germline values: CDR1 SGHVS, CDR2 FQNEAQ. The V and J ends lost 0 bases and 2 bases, in that order; junction bases with no gene match: 8. The CDR3, as DNA: TGTGCCAGCAGCTTAGCGGGAGGGCCCCGAAACACAGATACGCAGTATTTT. Protein: CASSLAGGPRNTDTQYF.